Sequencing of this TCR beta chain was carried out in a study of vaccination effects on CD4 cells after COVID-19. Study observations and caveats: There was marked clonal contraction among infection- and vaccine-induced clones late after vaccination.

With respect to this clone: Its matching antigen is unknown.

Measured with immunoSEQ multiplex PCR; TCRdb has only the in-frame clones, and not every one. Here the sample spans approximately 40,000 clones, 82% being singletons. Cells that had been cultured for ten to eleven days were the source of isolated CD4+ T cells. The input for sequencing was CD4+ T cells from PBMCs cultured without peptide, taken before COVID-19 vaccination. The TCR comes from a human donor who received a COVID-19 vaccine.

The CDR3 loop reads CASFSGPNTGELFF. CDR3 DNA sequence: TGTGCCAGCTTTTCCGGGCCCAACACCGGGGAGCTGTTTTTT. The chain couples TRBV7-2 to TRBJ2-2; D unclear. This CDR3 region has 14 residues. CDR1 is SGHTA and CDR2 is FQGNSA in the germline V gene. Between the trimmed V and J ends, which lost 8 bases and 2 bases, there was a span of 12 bases.